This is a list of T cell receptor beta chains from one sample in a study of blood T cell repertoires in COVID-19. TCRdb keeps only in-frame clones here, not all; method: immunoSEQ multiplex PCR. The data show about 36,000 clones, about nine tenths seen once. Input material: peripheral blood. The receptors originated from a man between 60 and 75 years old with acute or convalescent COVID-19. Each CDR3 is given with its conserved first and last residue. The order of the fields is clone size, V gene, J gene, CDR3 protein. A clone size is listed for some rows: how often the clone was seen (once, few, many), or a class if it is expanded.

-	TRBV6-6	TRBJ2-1	CATEGEISSYNEQFF
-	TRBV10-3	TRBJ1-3	CAISESRSGNTIYF
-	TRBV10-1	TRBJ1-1	CASSESGGSTEAFF
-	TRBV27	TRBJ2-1	CASLSLSGSSYNEQFF
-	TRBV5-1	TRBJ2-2	CASSSDRANTGELFF
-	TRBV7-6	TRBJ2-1	CASSLEPPRTTGGHWDEQFF
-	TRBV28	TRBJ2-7	CASVTSTKYEQYF
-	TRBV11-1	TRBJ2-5	CASSPRRELSWETQYF
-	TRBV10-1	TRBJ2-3	CASSDGLGQWDTQYF
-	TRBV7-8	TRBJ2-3	CASSLEETSGRGNTQYF
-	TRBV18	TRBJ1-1	CASSRGTNTEAFF
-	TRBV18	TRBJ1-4	CASSPPTGGNEKLFF
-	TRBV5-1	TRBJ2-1	CASSLASSGPDEQFF
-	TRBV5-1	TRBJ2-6	CASRPTGNPGANVLTF
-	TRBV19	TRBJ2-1	CASSSGNYNEQFF
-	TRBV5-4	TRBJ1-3	CASSPGTAGNTIYF
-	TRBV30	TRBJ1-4	CAWSVDRGEKLFF
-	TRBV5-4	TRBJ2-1	CASSIERSSYNEQFF
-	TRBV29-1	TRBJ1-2	CSVPHPARNYGYTF
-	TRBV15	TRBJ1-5	CATSRDRANQPQHF
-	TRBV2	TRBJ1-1	CASSFDGTQKAFF
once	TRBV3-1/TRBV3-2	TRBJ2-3	CASSQDGLAGDFRHTQYF
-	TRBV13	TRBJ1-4	CASSRRDRGFEKLFF
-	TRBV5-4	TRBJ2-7	CASSLFRQGPYEQYF
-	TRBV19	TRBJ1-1	CASRTGNTEAFF
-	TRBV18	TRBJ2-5	CASSPRLQETQYF
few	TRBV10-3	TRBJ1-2	CAIWTGDSYGYTF
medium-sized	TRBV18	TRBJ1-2	CASSDRGLSYGYTF
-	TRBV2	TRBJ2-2	CASSQGGNTGELFF
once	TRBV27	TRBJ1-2	CASSPDRHGYTF
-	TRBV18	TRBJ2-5	CASSPMAGQETQYF
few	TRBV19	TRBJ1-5	CASTIAGILGQPQHF
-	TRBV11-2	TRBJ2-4	CASTLDRGKNIQYF
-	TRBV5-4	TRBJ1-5	CASSFPEGAEHF
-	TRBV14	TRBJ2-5	CASSRWAQETQYF
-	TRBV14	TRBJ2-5	CASSQDKTGVWETQYF
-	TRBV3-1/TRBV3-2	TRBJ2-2	CASSTRGIAGELFF
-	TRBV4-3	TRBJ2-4	CASSQEGQRDIQYF
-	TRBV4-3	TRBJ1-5	CASSQDITGFDQPQHF
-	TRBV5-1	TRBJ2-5	CASSSGSTQETQYF
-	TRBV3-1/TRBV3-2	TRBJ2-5	CASSQFTGRETQYF
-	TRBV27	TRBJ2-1	CASSLDGLNINEQFF
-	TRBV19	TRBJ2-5	CASSITRGVGETQYF
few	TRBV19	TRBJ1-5	CASSIPGQGTQPQHF
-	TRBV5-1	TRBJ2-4	CASSSLGQTKNIQYF
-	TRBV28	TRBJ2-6	CASLQGSGANVLTF
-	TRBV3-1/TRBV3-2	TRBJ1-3	CASSQSRAGNTIYF
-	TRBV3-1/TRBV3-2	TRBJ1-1	CASGTKGGVMNTEAFF